This T cell receptor beta chain was captured by sequencing in a study of CXCR3-negative and CXCR3-positive naive CD8 T cells. Note on this clonotype: Its antigen is still unknown.

Study-wide results and caveats: Naive cells that were CXCR3-positive had more hydrophobic TRB CDR3s (compared with CXCR3-negative naive cells). In both naive subsets diversity was comparably high, whereas memory CD8+ cells showed much lower diversity. Naive cells, whether CXCR3-negative or CXCR3-positive, had similar TRBV-TRBJ usage, while memory cells differed.

With UMI labels, 5' RACE was used to prepare the TRB cDNA libraries. From its re-call of the 5' RACE reads, TCRdb lists each CDR3 protein once, without DNA. The sample's table shows 150,000 or so distinct CDR3 sequences. The sequencing input was naive CXCR3- CD8+ T cells from blood. The subset was: CD45RO-CCR7+CD27+CD95- naive CD8+ T cells lacking CXCR3 (TNR3-). The clonotype comes from a human donor in good health. Some clones in this sample may be carry-over from other donors' samples.

The CDR3 is CASSTGLEIINNEQFF. The chain employs TRBV5-4 and TRBJ2-1; TCRdb selects TRBD2, and the lack of DNA leaves this call unchecked. CDR1 is SGHNT, CDR2 YYREEE, per germline (reference sequence). The CDR3 contains 16 residues.